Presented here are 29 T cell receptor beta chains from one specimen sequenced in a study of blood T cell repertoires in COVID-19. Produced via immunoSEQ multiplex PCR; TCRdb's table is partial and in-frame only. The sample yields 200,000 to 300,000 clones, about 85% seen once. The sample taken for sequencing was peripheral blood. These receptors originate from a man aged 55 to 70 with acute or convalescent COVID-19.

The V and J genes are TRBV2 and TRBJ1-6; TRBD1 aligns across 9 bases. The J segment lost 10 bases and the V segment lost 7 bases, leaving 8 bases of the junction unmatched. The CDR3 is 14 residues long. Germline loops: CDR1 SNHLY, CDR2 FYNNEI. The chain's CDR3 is CASKGQGNLSPLHF. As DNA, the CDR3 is TGTGCCAGCAAGGGACAGGGCAACTTATCACCCCTCCACTTT.

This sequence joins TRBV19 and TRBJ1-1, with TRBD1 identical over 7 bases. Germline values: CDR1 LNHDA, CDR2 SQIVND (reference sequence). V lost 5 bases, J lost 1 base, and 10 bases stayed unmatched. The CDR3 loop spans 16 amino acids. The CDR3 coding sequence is TGTGCCAGTAGTCCCCTAGGACAGGAGAAGAACACTGAAGCTTTCTTT. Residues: CASSPLGQEKNTEAFF.

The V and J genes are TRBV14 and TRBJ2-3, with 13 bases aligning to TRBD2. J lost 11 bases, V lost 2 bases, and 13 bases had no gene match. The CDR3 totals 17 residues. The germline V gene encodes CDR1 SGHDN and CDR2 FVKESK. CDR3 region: CASSQTSGGATLRRQYF. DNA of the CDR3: TGTGCCAGCAGCCAAACTAGCGGGGGGGCGACCCTCCGGAGGCAGTATTTT. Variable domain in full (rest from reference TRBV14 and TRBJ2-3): EAGVTQFPSHSVIEKGQTVTLRCDPISGHDNLYWYRRVMGKEIKFLLHFVKESKQDESGMPNNRFLAERTGGTYSTLKVQPAELEDSGVYFCASSQTSGGATLRRQYFGPGTRLTVL.

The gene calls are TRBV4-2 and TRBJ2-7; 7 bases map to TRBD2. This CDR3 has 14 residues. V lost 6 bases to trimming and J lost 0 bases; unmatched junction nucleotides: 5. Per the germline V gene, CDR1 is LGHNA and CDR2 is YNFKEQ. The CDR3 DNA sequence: TGTGCCAGCAGGCGGGAGTCGAGCTCCTACGAGCAGTACTTC. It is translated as CASRRESSSYEQYF.

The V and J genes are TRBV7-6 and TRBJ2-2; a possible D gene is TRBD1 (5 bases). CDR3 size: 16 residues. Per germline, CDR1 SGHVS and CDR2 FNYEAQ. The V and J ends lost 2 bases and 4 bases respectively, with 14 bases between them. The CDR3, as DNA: TGTGCCAGCAGCTTATCGGACACCCGAGGCACCGGGGAGCTGTTTTTT. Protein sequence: CASSLSDTRGTGELFF.

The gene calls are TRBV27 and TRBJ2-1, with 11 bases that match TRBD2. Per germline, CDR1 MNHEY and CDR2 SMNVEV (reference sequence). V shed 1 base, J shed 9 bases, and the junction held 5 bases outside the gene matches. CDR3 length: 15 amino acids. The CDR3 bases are TGTGCCAGCAGTTTATTCGTTCTAGCGGGAGGTGAGCAGTTCTTC. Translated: CASSLFVLAGGEQFF.

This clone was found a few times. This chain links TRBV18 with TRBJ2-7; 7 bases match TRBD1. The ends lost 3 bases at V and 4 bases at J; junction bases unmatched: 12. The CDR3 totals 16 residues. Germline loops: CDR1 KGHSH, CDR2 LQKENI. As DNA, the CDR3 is TGTGCCAGCTCACCCGGCAACTCCGGGACAGTGTACGAGCAGTACTTC. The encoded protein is CASSPGNSGTVYEQYF.

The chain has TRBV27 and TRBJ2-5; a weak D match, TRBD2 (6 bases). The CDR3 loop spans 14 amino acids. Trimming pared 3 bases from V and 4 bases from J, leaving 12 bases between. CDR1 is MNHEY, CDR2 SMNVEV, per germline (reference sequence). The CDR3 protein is CASSFGQGGETQYF. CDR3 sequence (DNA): TGTGCCAGCAGTTTCGGTCAGGGAGGAGAGACCCAGTACTTC.

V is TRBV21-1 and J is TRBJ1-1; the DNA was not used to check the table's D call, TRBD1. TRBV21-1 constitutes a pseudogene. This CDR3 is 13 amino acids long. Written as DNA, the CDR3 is TGTGCCAGCAGCAAAACCAGGGACACTGAAGCTTTCTTT. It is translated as CASSKTRDTEAFF.

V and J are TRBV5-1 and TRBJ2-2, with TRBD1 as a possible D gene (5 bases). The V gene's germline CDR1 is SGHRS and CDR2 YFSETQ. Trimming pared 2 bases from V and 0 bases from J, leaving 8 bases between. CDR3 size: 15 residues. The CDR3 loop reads CASSFQGTNTGELFF. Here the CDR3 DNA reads TGCGCCAGCAGCTTTCAGGGTACGAACACCGGGGAGCTGTTTTTT.

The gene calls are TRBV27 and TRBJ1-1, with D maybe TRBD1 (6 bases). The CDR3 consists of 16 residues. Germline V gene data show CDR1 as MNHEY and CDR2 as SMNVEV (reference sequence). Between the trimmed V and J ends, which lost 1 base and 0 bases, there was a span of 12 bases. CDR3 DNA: TGTGCCAGCAGTTTATATTCCCCAGGGGTGAACACTGAAGCTTTCTTT. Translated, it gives CASSLYSPGVNTEAFF.

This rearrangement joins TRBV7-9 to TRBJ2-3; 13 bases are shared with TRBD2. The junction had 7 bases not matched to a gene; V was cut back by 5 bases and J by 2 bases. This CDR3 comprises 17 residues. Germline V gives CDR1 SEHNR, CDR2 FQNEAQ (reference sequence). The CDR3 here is CASSDGLAGAYTDTQYF. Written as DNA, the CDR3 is TGTGCCAGCAGCGACGGACTAGCGGGGGCTTACACAGATACGCAGTATTTT.

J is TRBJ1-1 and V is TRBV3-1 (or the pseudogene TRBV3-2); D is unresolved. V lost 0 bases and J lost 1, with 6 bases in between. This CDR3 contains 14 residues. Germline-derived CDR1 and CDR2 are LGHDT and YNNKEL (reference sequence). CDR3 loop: CASSQDRQNTEAFF. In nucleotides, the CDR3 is TGTGCCAGCAGCCAAGATCGACAGAACACTGAAGCTTTCTTT.

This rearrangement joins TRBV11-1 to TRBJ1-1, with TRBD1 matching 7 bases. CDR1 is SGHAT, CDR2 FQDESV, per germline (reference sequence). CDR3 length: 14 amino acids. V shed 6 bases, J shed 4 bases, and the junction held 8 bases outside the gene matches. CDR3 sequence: CASRLEQGSTEAFF. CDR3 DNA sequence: TGTGCCAGCAGACTCGAACAGGGGTCCACTGAAGCTTTCTTT. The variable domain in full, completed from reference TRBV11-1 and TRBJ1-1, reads EAEVAQSPRYKITEKSQAVAFWCDPISGHATLYWYRQILGQGPELLVQFQDESVVDDSQLPKDRFSAERLKGVDSTLKIQPAELGDSAMYLCASRLEQGSTEAFFGQGTRLTVV.

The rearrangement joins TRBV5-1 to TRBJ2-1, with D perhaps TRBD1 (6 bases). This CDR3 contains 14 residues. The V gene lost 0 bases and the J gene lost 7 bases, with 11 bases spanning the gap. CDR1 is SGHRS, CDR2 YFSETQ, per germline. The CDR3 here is CASSLGTGINEQFF. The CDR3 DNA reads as TGCGCCAGCAGCTTGGGAACAGGGATTAATGAGCAGTTCTTC.

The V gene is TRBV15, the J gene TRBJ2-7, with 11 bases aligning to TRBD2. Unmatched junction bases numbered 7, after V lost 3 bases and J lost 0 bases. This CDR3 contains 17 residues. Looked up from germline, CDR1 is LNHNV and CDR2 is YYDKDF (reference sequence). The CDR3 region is CATSRLLAGGSSYEQYF. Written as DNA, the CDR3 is TGTGCCACCAGCAGGCTCCTAGCGGGAGGTAGCTCCTACGAGCAGTACTTC.

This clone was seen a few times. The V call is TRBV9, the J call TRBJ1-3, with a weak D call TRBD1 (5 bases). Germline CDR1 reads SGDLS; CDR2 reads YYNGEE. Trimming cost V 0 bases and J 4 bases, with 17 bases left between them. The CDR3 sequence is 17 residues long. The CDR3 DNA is TGTGCCAGCAGCGTAGTCCCCGTCGGGACTGCGGGAAACACCATATATTTT. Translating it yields CASSVVPVGTAGNTIYF.

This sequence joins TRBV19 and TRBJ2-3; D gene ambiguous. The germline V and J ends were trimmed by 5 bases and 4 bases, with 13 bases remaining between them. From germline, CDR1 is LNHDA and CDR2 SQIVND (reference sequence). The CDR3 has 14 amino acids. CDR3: CASSVVVSADTQYF. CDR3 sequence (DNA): TGTGCCAGTAGTGTGGTAGTATCGGCAGATACGCAGTATTTT.

The CDR3 is CASSFSGGEKLFF. CDR3 DNA sequence: TGTGCCAGCAGTTTCAGTGGCGGCGAAAAACTGTTTTTT. This chain connects TRBV12-3 or TRBV12-4 to TRBJ1-4; no definite D call. There are 13 residues in the CDR3. V was trimmed by 3 bases and J by 8 bases, leaving 10 bases between them.

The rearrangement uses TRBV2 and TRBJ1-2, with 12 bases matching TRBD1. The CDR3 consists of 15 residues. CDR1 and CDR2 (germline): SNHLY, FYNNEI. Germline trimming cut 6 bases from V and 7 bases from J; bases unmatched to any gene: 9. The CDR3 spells CASRVPGQGATGYTF. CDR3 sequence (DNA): TGTGCCAGCAGGGTCCCGGGACAGGGGGCAACTGGCTACACCTTC.

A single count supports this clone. CDR3 DNA sequence: TGTGCCCAAGAAACCCCCTCGGGAGTTCTTGATACGCAGTATTTT. Protein sequence: CAQETPSGVLDTQYF. V gene TRBV5-3 combines with J gene TRBJ2-3, with D maybe TRBD2 (6 bases). TRBV5-3 is designated an ORF whose function remains uncertain. V lost 10 bases and J 6 bases, leaving 24 bases between the germline ends. The CDR3 sequence is 15 residues long.

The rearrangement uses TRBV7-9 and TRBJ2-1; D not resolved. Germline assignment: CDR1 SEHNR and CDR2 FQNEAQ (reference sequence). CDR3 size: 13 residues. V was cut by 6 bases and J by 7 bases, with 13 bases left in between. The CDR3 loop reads CASSQTVPNEQFF. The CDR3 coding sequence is TGTGCCAGCAGTCAGACTGTTCCAAATGAGCAGTTCTTC.

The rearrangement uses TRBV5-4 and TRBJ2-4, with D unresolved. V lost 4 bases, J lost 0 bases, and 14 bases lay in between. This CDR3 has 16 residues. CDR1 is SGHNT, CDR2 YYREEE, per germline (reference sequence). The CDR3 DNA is TGTGCCAGCAGCCCTATCGGAGACTCAGCCAAAAACATTCAGTACTTC. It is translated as CASSPIGDSAKNIQYF.

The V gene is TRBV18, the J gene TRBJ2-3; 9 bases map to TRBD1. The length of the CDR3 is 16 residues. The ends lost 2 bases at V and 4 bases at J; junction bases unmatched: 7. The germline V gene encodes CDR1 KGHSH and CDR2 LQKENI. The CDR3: CASSPSGTGTPDTQYF. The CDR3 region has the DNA TGTGCCAGCTCACCATCCGGGACAGGGACCCCAGATACGCAGTATTTT.

The DNA of the CDR3 is TGTGCCAGCGGGCGGGGGGGCCAGGGCGAGACCCAGTACTTC. Translating gives CASGRGGQGETQYF. The chain uses TRBV19 and TRBJ2-5; TRBD2 agrees at 9 bases. There are 14 residues in the CDR3. Germline CDR1 reads LNHDA; CDR2 reads SQIVND (reference sequence). V shed 9 bases and J 5 bases; nucleotides not matched to a gene: 10.

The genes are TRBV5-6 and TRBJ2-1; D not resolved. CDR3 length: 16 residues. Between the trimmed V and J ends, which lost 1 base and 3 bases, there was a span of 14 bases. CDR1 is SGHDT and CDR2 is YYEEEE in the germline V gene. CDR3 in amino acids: CASSLFGDTLYNEQFF. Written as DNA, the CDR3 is TGTGCCAGCAGCTTGTTTGGAGATACTCTCTACAATGAGCAGTTCTTC.

In DNA, the CDR3 is TGTGCCAGCAGTTATCAGGGGGCTGGGGCCAACGTCCTGACTTTC. Protein product: CASSYQGAGANVLTF. The chain links TRBV6-5 to TRBJ2-6; 7 bases agree with TRBD1. Germline trimming cut 3 bases from V and 2 bases from J; bases unmatched to any gene: 1. The CDR3 sequence is 15 residues long. Germline CDR1 is MNHEY and CDR2 is SVGAGI.

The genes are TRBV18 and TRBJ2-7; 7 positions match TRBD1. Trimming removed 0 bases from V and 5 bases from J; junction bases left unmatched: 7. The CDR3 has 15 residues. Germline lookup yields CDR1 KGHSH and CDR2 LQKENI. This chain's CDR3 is CASSPPVRGSHEQYF. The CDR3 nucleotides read TGTGCCAGCTCACCACCTGTCAGGGGGTCCCACGAGCAGTACTTC.

The CDR3 DNA reads TGTGCCAGCATGAGGGGGGGGCAAAACATTCAGTACTTC. Amino acids: CASMRGGQNIQYF. The V gene is TRBV12-3 or TRBV12-4, the J gene TRBJ2-4; the D gene is possibly TRBD2 (7 bases). The V gene lost 7 bases and the J gene lost 5 bases, with 12 bases spanning the gap. The CDR3 spans 13 residues.